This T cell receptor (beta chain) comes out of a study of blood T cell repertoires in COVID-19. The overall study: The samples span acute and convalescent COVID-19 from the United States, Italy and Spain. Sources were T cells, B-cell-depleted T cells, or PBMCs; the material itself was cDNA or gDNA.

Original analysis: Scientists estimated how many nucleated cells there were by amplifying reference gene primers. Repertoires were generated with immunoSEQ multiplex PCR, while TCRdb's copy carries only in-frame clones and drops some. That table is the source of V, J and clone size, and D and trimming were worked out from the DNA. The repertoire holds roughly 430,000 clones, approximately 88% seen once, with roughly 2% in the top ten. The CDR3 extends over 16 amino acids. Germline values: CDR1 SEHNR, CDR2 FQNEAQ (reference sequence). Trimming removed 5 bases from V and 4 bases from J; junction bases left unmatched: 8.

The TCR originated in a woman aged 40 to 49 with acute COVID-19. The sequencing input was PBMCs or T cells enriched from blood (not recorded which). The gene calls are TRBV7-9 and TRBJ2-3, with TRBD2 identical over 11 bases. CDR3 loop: CASSGSGGAVADTQYF. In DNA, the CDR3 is TGTGCCAGCAGCGGTAGCGGGGGGGCGGTTGCAGATACGCAGTATTTT.